This passage covers 20 T cell receptor beta chains from one sample sequenced in a study of glioma-infiltrating T cells listed by TCRdb under 2016. The sequencing machine was an Illumina MiSeq. The iRepertoire nested amplicon-rescue multiplex PCR (arm-PCR) platform was used to amplify TCR alpha and beta CDR3 regions from RNA. The public reads were reanalyzed by TCRdb: fastp trimming at Q25, MiXCR alignment, in-frame beta chains only. Identical CDR3 protein sequences are pooled into one entry, listed with their most common genes and DNA. The sample table shows about 400,000 distinct CDR3 sequences, and roughly two fifths are seen once. The top ten constitute around 11% of the sample. Sequenced sample: glioma tissue, nonneoplastic brain tissue, or PBMCs (not recorded which). Receptors originate from a human donor with low-grade glioma or glioblastoma, undergoing nonglioma brain surgery, or in good health (not recorded which).

The sample holds a few counts of this clonotype. A much larger clone is a single base away; this may be a read error. V gene TRBV28 combines with J gene TRBJ1-5; TRBD1 matches 7 bases. Germline V gene data show CDR1 as MDHEN and CDR2 as SYDVKM. Losses at the gene ends were 6 bases for V and 2 bases for J; bases not matched to a gene: 7. The CDR3 consists of 15 residues. The CDR3: CASSPTGNRNQPQHF. In DNA, the CDR3 is TGTGCCAGCAGCCCGACAGGGAATCGCAATCAGCCCCAGCATTTT.

This clonotype has just a few counts. The rearrangement uses TRBV7-2 and TRBJ2-7; 10 nucleotides align to TRBD2. The germline CDR1 and CDR2 sequences are SGHTA and FQGNSA. With 5 bases clipped from V and 4 bases from J, the junction kept 14 bases outside the gene matches. This CDR3 region has 17 residues. CDR3 protein: CASSQEVPSGRAYEQYF. CDR3 nucleotide sequence: TGTGCCAGCAGCCAAGAGGTCCCTAGCGGGAGAGCTTACGAGCAGTACTTC. Complete variable domain (other parts from reference TRBV7-2 and TRBJ2-7): GAGVSQSPSNKVTEKGKDVELRCDPISGHTALYWYRQSLGQGLEFLIYFQGNSAPDKSGLPSDRFSAERTGGSVSTLTIQRTQQEDSAVYLCASSQEVPSGRAYEQYFGPGTRLTVT.

This clonotype has a count of ten or more. The rearrangement links TRBV20-1 to TRBJ2-7; the D is unclear. This CDR3 is 15 amino acids long. V lost 4 bases and J lost 1, with 17 bases in between. The V gene's germline CDR1 is DFQATT and CDR2 SNEGSKA (reference sequence). CDR3 in DNA: TGCAGTGCTATTGGAGCAGGCGGAGCTTCCTACGAGCAGTACTTC. Protein: CSAIGAGGASYEQYF.

The J gene is TRBJ2-7, the V gene TRBV6-1; D possibly matches TRBD1 or TRBD2 (6 bases each). Trimming removed 10 bases from V and 4 bases from J, with 17 bases in between. The CDR3 has 13 residues. Per germline, CDR1 MNHNS and CDR2 SASEGT. DNA of the CDR3: TGTGCCATCGGATGGGGGGCTGGGTACGAGCAGTACTTC. Its protein is CAIGWGAGYEQYF.

This clonotype was found a few times. The chain has TRBV19 and TRBJ1-2; tentative D call: TRBD1 (5 bases). The germline V gene encodes CDR1 LNHDA and CDR2 SQIVND (reference sequence). The CDR3 is 13 residues long. V dropped 7 bases and J dropped 2 bases, with 11 bases sitting between them. The CDR3 reads CASIAGRNYGYTF. The CDR3 DNA is TGTGCCAGTATCGCAGGGAGGAACTATGGCTACACCTTC.

The chain uses TRBV29-1 and TRBJ2-1; tentatively, D is TRBD1 or TRBD2 (6 bases each). The CDR3 is 18 residues long. Germline-derived CDR1 and CDR2 are SQVTM and ANQGSEA. Trimming took off 1 base at V and 2 bases at J, with 21 bases between the two ends. CDR3 protein: CSVEARGGGQGAYNEQFF. In nucleotides, the CDR3 is TGCAGCGTTGAAGCTCGCGGAGGGGGGCAGGGAGCCTACAATGAGCAGTTCTTC.

The V call is TRBV24-1, the J call TRBJ2-2, with no clear D. The CDR3 runs 12 residues. V was shortened by 9 bases and J by 3 bases, with 7 bases between the two germline ends. The V gene's germline CDR1 is KGHDR and CDR2 SFDVKD. CDR3 protein: CATQRDTGELFF. In nucleotides, the CDR3 is TGTGCCACCCAGCGTGACACCGGGGAGCTGTTTTTT.

This clonotype has more than one count but fewer than ten. V is TRBV20-1 and J is TRBJ2-7; D ambiguous. Trimming took off 0 bases at V and 1 base at J, with 10 bases between the two ends. The germline CDR1 and CDR2 sequences are DFQATT and SNEGSKA (reference sequence). The CDR3 is made up of 14 amino acids. CDR3 in amino acids: CSARDLGKSYEQYF. The CDR3, as DNA: TGCAGTGCTAGAGATCTGGGCAAGTCCTACGAGCAGTACTTC.

Remarks on this clonotype: A much more abundant neighbour one base away suggests this may be a read error. This chain uses TRBV6-5 with TRBJ1-2, with D possibly being TRBD1 (5 bases). The germline V gene has CDR1 MNHEY and CDR2 SVGAGI. CDR3 length: 14 amino acids. The CDR3 loop reads CANSFGTDGYGYTF. In DNA, the CDR3 is TGTGCCAACAGTTTCGGGACGGACGGCTATGGCTACACCTTC.

At least ten counts were recorded for this clonotype. The V and J genes are TRBV28 and TRBJ1-1, with D uncertain. V was shortened by 11 bases and J by 8 bases, with 12 bases between the two germline ends. Germline values: CDR1 MDHEN, CDR2 SYDVKM. The CDR3 extends over 10 amino acids. The CDR3 loop reads CAAGRREAFF. DNA of the CDR3: TGTGCCGCCGGGCGGAGGGAAGCTTTCTTT.

The rearrangement links TRBV28 to TRBJ2-3, with TRBD1 matching over 7 bases. Germline-derived CDR1 and CDR2 are MDHEN and SYDVKM. The junction had 7 bases not matched to a gene; V was cut back by 4 bases and J by 3 bases. The length of the CDR3 is 15 residues. CDR3 sequence: CASSSPGTDTDTQYF. The CDR3 coding sequence is TGTGCCAGCAGTTCCCCCGGGACAGATACAGATACGCAGTATTTT.

Remarks on this clonotype: In this CDR3 the conserved last residue, phenylalanine or tryptophan, is missing, so a read error is likely. This chain links TRBV27 with TRBJ2-2; 15 nucleotides agree with TRBD2. The V and J ends lost 6 bases and 5 bases, in that order; junction bases with no gene match: 16. Germline V gives CDR1 MNHEY, CDR2 SMNVEV (reference sequence). The CDR3 loop spans 20 amino acids. The chain's CDR3 is CASSSLSGLAGGYQTGELFS. The CDR3 DNA reads TGTGCCAGCAGCTCCCTATCAGGACTAGCGGGAGGGTACCAGACCGGGGAGCTGTTTTCT.

CDR3 in DNA: TGTGCCAGCAGTCAGGACAGTTCGCAGGAGCAGTTCTTC. Translating gives CASSQDSSQEQFF. The chain is built from TRBV7-9 and TRBJ2-1; D is perhaps TRBD1 (6 bases). The CDR3 has 13 amino acids. The germline V gene encodes CDR1 SEHNR and CDR2 FQNEAQ (reference sequence). V was cut by 6 bases and J by 10 bases, with 16 bases left in between.

This clonotype has ten or more counts. The chain employs TRBV27 and TRBJ1-2, with D maybe TRBD1 (6 bases). The V and J ends lost 1 base and 5 bases respectively, with 14 bases between them. CDR3 length: 15 residues. The germline V gene has CDR1 MNHEY and CDR2 SMNVEV (reference sequence). The chain's CDR3 is CASSLFMGGVYGYTF. Here the CDR3 DNA reads TGTGCCAGCAGTTTATTCATGGGGGGCGTATATGGCTACACCTTC.

In the case of this clonotype: A much larger clone lies one base from this, so it may be a read error. The chain links TRBV6-2 or TRBV6-3 to TRBJ2-6; no clear D. The CDR3 runs to 16 residues. CDR1 is MNHEY and CDR2 is SVGEGT in the germline V gene. CDR3 bases: TGTGCCAGCAGCTACTCCCCTCTCCCTGGGGCCAACGTCCTGACTTTC. It is translated as CASSYSPLPGANVLTF.

This clonotype came up many times. V gene TRBV6-2 or TRBV6-3 combines with J gene TRBJ2-1; weak D call: TRBD2 (5 bases). V gave up 4 bases and J gave up 0 bases, with 13 bases separating them. The CDR3 contains 16 residues. Germline V CDR1 and CDR2: MNHEY, SVGEGT. CDR3 protein: CASSWTGPSSYNEQFF. The DNA of the CDR3 is TGTGCCAGCAGTTGGACTGGCCCCAGCTCCTACAATGAGCAGTTCTTC.

CDR3 residues: CASSLQRGTTNEKLFF. DNA of the CDR3: TGCGCCAGCAGTCTCCAGAGAGGAACAACTAATGAAAAACTGTTTTTT. The chain is built from TRBV4-3 and TRBJ1-4; D is uncertain. CDR1 and CDR2 from the germline V gene are LGHNA and YSLEER. The CDR3 runs to 16 residues. Trimming left V 6 bases short and J 0 bases short, with 14 bases between.

The chain links TRBV20-1 to TRBJ1-2, with unresolved D. Germline V gene sequence: CDR1 DFQATT, CDR2 SNEGSKA (reference sequence). The CDR3 loop spans 12 amino acids. Between the trimmed V and J ends, which lost 3 bases and 5 bases, there was a span of 10 bases. This chain's CDR3 is CSASKGRYGYTF. The CDR3 DNA follows: TGCAGTGCTAGTAAAGGGAGATATGGCTACACCTTC.

This clonotype was detected a few times. CDR3 region: CASNGPQETQYF. In nucleotides, the CDR3 is TGTGCCAGCAATGGCCCGCAAGAGACCCAGTACTTC. The chain recombines TRBV28 with TRBJ2-5; D is unclear. CDR1 is MDHEN, CDR2 SYDVKM, per germline. Trimming took 7 bases from V and 2 from J, leaving 8 bases between them. There are 12 residues in the CDR3.

With regard to this clonotype: One end of the junction varies from germline; a read error may be responsible. The V call is TRBV18, the J call TRBJ2-3, with D perhaps being TRBD1 or TRBD2 (5 bases each). Germline loops: CDR1 KGHSH, CDR2 LQKENI. The CDR3 is made up of 16 amino acids. This CDR3 is CACSPWETASTDTQYF. CDR3 in DNA: TGTGCCTGCTCACCCTGGGAGACAGCTAGCACAGATACGCAGTATTTT. The full variable domain, rest sourced from reference TRBV18 and TRBJ2-3, is NAGVMQNPRHLVRRRGQEARLRCSPMKGHSHVYWYRQLPEEGLKFMVYLQKENIIDESGMPKERFSAEFPKEGPSILRIQQVVRGDSAAYFCACSPWETASTDTQYFGPGTRLTVL.